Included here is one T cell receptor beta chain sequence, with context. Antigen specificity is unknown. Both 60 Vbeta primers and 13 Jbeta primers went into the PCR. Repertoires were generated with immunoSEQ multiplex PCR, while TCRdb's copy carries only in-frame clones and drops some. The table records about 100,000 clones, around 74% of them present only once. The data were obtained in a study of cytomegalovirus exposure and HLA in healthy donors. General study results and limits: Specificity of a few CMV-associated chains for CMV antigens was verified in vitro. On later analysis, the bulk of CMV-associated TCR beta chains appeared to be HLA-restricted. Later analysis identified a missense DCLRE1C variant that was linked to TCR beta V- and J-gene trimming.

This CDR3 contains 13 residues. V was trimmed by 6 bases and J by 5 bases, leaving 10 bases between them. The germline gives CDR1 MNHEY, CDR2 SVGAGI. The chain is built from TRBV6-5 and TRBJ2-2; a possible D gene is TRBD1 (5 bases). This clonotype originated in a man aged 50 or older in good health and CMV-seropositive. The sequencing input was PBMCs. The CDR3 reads CASRAPGTGELFF. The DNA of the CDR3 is TGTGCCAGCAGGGCTCCAGGGACCGGGGAGCTGTTTTTT.